Listed below are T cell receptor beta chains from one sample, sequenced in a study of cytomegalovirus exposure and HLA in healthy donors. Libraries were prepared by immunoSEQ multiplex PCR; TCRdb keeps only in-frame clonotypes and omits some of them. Of roughly 200,000 clones in the sample, more than 75% are singletons; the top ten hold around 3.6%. Sequencing used PBMCs. These receptors were obtained from a man between 35 and 55 years old in good health and CMV-seropositive. Each CDR3 is given without its conserved first and last residue.

V gene | CDR3 protein
TRBV4-3 | ASSSIEAAKNIQY
TRBV5-1 | ASSLEGGSGSYEQY
TRBV6-5 | ASSYSGMYNSPLH
TRBV28 | ASRPRGTNEKLF
TRBV11-2 | ASSLWPRGHTDTQY
TRBV6-6 | ASSSSSVWTDTQY
TRBV19 | ASSIALGGHQPQH
TRBV2 | ASSESGLATDTQY
TRBV6-6 | ASSLGNTIY
TRBV7-8 | ASSSWTSGRAAYNEQF
TRBV28 | AGSPHGGTEAF
TRBV6-1 | ASSGGQGTYEQY
TRBV7-9 | ASSLMGLNTDTQY
TRBV7-9 | ASSLGPLNTGANVLT
TRBV10-3 | AISEGQSGFFYNEQF